A single sample gave rise to the 9 T cell receptor beta chains below, sequenced in a study of shared clonotypes between healthy human individuals. Sequenced by immunoSEQ multiplex PCR; TCRdb stores in-frame clones only, minus some. The table shows about 490,000 clones, with 60% to 85% occurring only once. The sequencing sample was made of PBMCs. These receptors were taken from a woman aged 40-49 years in good health. Some clones in this sample may be carry-over from other donors' samples.

The rearrangement joins TRBV6-6 to TRBJ1-2, with D perhaps TRBD1 (5 bases). CDR3 size: 13 residues. Trimming removed 6 bases at V and 7 bases at J, with 15 bases between. Germline V gene data show CDR1 as MNHNY and CDR2 as SVGAGI (reference sequence). The CDR3 DNA is TGTGCCAGCAGCCGAGGAGCCAGGGCTGGCTACACCTTC. Amino acids: CASSRGARAGYTF.

This clone appeared many times. The chain recombines TRBV30 with TRBJ2-3, with 12 bases that match TRBD2. The V segment lost 4 bases and the J segment 6 bases; nucleotides outside the gene matches: 5. CDR1 and CDR2 from the germline V gene are GTSNPN and SVGIG (reference sequence). The CDR3 extends over 14 amino acids. CDR3 DNA: TGTGCCTGGACTAGCGGGAGGGCCTCGGATACGCAGTATTTT. Residues: CAWTSGRASDTQYF.

The chain combines TRBV7-2 with TRBJ1-2, with D uncertain. The CDR3 consists of 15 residues. Germline lookup yields CDR1 SGHTA and CDR2 FQGNSA. V lost 3 bases, J lost 8 bases, and 19 bases lay in between. As DNA, the CDR3 is TGTGCCAGCAGCTTGTCGGCTTTTACTAATGGCGGCTACACCTTC. Protein: CASSLSAFTNGGYTF. Full variable domain (remainder filled in from reference TRBV7-2 and TRBJ1-2): GAGVSQSPSNKVTEKGKDVELRCDPISGHTALYWYRQSLGQGLEFLIYFQGNSAPDKSGLPSDRFSAERTGGSVSTLTIQRTQQEDSAVYLCASSLSAFTNGGYTFGSGTRLTVV.

The chain combines TRBV10-3 with TRBJ2-7, with D tentatively TRBD1 (5 bases). CDR3 length equals 17 residues. The ends were cut back, 3 bases at V and 3 bases at J, with 21 bases in the middle. Germline V gene data show CDR1 as ENHRY and CDR2 as SYGVKD. The CDR3 coding sequence is TGTGCCATCAGTGAATTTCGTGACAGCCACGAAAGCTACGAGCAGTACTTC. Its protein is CAISEFRDSHESYEQYF.

The CDR3: CASRREAPPYEQYF. The DNA for the CDR3 is TGTGCCAGTAGGCGGGAGGCCCCTCCGTACGAGCAGTACTTC. J is TRBJ2-7 and V is TRBV11-2; 8 nucleotides align to TRBD2. Germline V CDR1 and CDR2: SGHAT, FQNNGV. V gave up 9 bases and J gave up 4 bases; unmatched junction bases: 11. The CDR3 is 14 amino acids.

Only a few counts were recorded for this clone. This CDR3 is CASSQDYNSPLHF. The CDR3 nucleotides read TGCGCCAGCAGCCAAGACTATAATTCACCCCTCCACTTT. The gene calls are TRBV4-1 and TRBJ1-6; D is uncertain. Between the trimmed V and J ends, which lost 0 bases and 3 bases, there was a span of 0 bases. Germline V gives CDR1 MGHRA, CDR2 YSYEKL. CDR3 length: 13 amino acids.

This clone has just a few counts. The junction departs from the called germline gene at one end, perhaps through a read error. Distinct nucleotide sequences in the sample also encode this CDR3. The chain uses TRBV7-9 and TRBJ1-1, with 8 bases matching TRBD1. This CDR3 contains 13 residues. The germline V gene has CDR1 SEHNR and CDR2 FQNEAQ (reference sequence). In DNA, the CDR3 is TGTGCCAGCAGCGGACAGGGTACCACTGAAGCCTTCTTT. It yields the protein CASSGQGTTEAFF.

The V and J genes are TRBV5-4 and TRBJ1-1; TRBD1 is a possible D gene (6 bases). The ends were cut back, 5 bases at V and 1 base at J, with 12 bases in the middle. This CDR3 is 14 amino acids long. CDR1 and CDR2 (germline): SGHNT, YYREEE (reference sequence). This CDR3 is CASRPGDRNTEAFF. CDR3 nucleotide sequence: TGTGCCAGCAGGCCAGGGGATAGGAACACTGAAGCTTTCTTT.

The gene calls are TRBV7-9 and TRBJ2-7, with 10 bases identical to TRBD2. V lost 5 bases to trimming and J lost 6 bases; unmatched junction nucleotides: 10. The CDR3 is made up of 15 amino acids. Looked up from germline, CDR1 is SEHNR and CDR2 is FQNEAQ (reference sequence). The CDR3 DNA follows: TGTGCCAGCAGCAGAATAGCGGGAGGTGGGGGCGAGCAGTACTTC. Its protein is CASSRIAGGGGEQYF. The whole variable domain, filled in from reference TRBV7-9 and TRBJ2-7, reads DTGVSQNPRHKITKRGQNVTFRCDPISEHNRLYWYRQTLGQGPEFLTYFQNEAQLEKSRLLSDRFSAERPKGSFSTLEIQRTEQGDSAMYLCASSRIAGGGGEQYFGPGTRLTVT.